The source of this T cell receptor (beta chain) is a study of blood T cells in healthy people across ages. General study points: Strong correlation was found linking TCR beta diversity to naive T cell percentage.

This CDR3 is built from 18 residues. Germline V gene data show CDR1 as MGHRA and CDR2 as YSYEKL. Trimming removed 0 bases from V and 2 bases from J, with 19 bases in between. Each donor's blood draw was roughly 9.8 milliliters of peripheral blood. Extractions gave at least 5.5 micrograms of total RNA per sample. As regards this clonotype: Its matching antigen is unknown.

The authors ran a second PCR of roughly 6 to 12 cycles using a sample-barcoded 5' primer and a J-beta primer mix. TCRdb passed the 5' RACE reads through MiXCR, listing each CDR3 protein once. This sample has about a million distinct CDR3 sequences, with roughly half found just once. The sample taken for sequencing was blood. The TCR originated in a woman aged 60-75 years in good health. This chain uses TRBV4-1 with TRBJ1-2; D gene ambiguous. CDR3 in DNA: TGCGCCAGCAGCCAAGATCCCCCAACCCGGGAGTTGAACTATGGCTACACCTTC. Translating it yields CASSQDPPTRELNYGYTF.